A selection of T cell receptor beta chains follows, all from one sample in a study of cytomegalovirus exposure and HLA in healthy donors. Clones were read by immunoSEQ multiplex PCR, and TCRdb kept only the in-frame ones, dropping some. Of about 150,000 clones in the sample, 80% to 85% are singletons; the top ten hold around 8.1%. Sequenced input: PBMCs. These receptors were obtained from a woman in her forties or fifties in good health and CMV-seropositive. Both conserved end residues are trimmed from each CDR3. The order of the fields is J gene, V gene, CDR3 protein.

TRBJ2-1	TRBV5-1	ASSITSGNEQF
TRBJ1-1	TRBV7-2	ASRQTGLHTEAF
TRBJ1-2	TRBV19	ASSTTRQGDNYGYT
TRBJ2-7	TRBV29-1	SVYRGGEQY
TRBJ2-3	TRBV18	ASSPGQGNTDTQY
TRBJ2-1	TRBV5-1	ASSLLLAGGTYNEQF
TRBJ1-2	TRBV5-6	ASSLEARDGYT
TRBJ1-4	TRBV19	ASSASGRVSNEKLF
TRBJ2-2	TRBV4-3	ASSQATKTHTGELF
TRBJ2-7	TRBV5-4	ASSWGQTYEQY
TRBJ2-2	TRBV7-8	ASSSSGKNTGELF
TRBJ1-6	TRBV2	ASSTAGQGLSPLH
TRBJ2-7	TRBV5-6	ASSRGSGTGSYEQY
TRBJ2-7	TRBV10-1	ASSGATGYHVQY
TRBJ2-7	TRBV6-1	ASSWTGVNYEQY
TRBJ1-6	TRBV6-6	ASTWDSPNSPLH
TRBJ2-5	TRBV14	ANSSRSTSGGQETQY
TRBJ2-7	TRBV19	ASSIAGQGRYEQY
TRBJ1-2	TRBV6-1	ASSEGVREDGYT
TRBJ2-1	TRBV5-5	ASSFQYEQF
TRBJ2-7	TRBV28	ASTPLGTESRVVY
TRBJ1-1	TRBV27	ASSIGQNTEAF
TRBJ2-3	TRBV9	ASSLVGPPQY
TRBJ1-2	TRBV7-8	ASSTGVAYGYT
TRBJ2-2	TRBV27	ATRGGTGELF
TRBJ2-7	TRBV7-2	ASSLEAGGTYEQY
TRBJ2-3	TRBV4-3	ASSQDPVAATHTDTQY
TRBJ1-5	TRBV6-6	ASSLGQGIDQPQH
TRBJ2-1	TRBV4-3	ASSQDTSGGGYNEQF
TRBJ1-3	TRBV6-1	ASRVDSGNTIY
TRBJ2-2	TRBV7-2	ASSWVRGGTGELF
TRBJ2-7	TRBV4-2	ASSQDTSGTYEQY
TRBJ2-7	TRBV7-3	ASSLGGGSYEQY
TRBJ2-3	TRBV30	ACQSGRAGTDTQY
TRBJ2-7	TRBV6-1	ASSAGQSSHEQY
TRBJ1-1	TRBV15	ATSSPRWRGRGAF
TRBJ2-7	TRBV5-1	ASSLGGSSYEQY
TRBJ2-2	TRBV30	AWSVKYFGNTGELF
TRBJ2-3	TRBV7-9	ASSLALAGRTDTQY
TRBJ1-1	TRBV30	AWSEGGWYTEAF
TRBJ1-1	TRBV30	ACGTDMNTEAF
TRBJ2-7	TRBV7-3	ASSLVGQSYEQY
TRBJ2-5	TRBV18	ASSPGGTQETQY
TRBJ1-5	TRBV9	ASSPPSGQPQH
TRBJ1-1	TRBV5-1	ASSIRQGEAF
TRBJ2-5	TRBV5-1	ASSLLAGVQETQY
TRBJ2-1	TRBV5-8	ASSGLAGYNEQF
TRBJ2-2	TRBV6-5	ASCVSGTTGELF
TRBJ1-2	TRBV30	AWSVVTADYGYT
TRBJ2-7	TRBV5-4	ASSAGTGFSEQY
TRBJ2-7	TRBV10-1	ARWETGKSLGYEQY
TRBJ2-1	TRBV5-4	ASSLEGSSSYNEQF